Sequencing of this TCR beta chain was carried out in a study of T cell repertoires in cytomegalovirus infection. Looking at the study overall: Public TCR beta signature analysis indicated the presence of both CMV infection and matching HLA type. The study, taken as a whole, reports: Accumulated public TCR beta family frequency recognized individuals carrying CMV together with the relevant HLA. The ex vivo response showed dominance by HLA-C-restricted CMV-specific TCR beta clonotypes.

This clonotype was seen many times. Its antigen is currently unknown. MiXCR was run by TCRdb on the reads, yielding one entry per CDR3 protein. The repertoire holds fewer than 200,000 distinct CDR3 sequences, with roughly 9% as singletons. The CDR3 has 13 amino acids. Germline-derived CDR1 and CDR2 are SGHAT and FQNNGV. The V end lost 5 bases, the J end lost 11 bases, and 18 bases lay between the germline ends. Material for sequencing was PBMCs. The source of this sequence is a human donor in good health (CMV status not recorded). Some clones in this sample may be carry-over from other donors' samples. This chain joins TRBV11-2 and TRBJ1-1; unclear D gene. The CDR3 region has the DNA TGTGCCAGCAGCCCACTCGACACCCGCGCTGCTTTCTTT. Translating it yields CASSPLDTRAAFF.